The clone carrying this T cell receptor (beta chain) was observed once. This sample was included in a study of a mutant IDH1 vaccine in newly diagnosed glioma. In the study overall: Former treatment meant radiotherapy, temozolomide, or both; the majority had gotten both.

The data were produced by immunoSEQ multiplex PCR, yet TCRdb's version contains in-frame clones alone and is incomplete. In the table there are about 67,000 clones, 65% to 85% of which are singletons. In germline, CDR1 is MGHDK, CDR2 SYGVNS. The V end lost 1 base, the J end lost 8 bases, and 17 bases lay between the germline ends. This CDR3 region has 15 residues. Time point noted: baseline, week 1 (first vaccination visit). Described treatment: pre-vaccination baseline after standard-of-care therapy. The clonotype originates from a woman aged 18-30 years with glioma. Some clones in this sample may be carry-over from other donors' samples. V gene TRBV25-1 combines with J gene TRBJ1-1; possible D gene TRBD1, 6 bases. The source was peripheral blood mononuclear cells (PBMCs), collected from a glioma patient treated with radiotherapy, temozolomide or both. The CDR3 DNA reads TGTGCCAGCAGTGAATGGGGCAGGGGAACGGGGGAAGCTTTCTTT. Protein: CASSEWGRGTGEAFF. Full variable domain (missing parts from reference TRBV25-1 and TRBJ1-1): EADIYQTPRYLVIGTGKKITLECSQTMGHDKMYWYQQDPGMELHLIHYSYGVNSTEKGDLSSESTVSRIRTEHFPLTLESARPSHTSQYLCASSEWGRGTGEAFFGQGTRLTVV.